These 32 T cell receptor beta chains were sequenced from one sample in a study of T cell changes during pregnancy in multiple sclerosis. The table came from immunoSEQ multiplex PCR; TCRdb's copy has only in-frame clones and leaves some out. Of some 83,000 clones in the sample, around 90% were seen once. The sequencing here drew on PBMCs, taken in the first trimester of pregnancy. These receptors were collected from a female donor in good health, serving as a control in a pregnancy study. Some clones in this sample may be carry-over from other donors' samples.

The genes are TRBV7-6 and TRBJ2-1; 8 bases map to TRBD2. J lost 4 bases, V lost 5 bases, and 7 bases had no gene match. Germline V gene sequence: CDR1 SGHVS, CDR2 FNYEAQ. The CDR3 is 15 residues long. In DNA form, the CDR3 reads TGTGCCAGCAGCCTCTGGGCGGGAGGATACAATGAGCAGTTCTTC. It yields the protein CASSLWAGGYNEQFF.

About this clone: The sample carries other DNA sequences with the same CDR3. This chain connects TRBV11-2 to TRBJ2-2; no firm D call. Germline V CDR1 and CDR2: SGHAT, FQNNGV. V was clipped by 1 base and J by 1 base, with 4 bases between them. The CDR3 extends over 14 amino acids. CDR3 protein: CASSLGRNTGELFF. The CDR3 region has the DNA TGTGCCAGCAGCTTAGGCAGGAACACCGGGGAGCTGTTTTTT.

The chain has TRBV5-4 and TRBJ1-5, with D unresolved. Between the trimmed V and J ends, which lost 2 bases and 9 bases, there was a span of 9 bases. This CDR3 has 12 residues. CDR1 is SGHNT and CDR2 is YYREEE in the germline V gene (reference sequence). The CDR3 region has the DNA TGTGCCAGCAGCTTACTCGGAGGGCCCCAGCATTTT. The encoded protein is CASSLLGGPQHF.

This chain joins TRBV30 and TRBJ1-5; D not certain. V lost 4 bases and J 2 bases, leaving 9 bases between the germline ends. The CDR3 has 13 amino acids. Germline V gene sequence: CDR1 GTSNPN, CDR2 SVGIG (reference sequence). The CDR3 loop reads CAWKGEGNQPQHF. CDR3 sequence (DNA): TGTGCCTGGAAAGGAGAAGGCAATCAGCCCCAGCATTTT.

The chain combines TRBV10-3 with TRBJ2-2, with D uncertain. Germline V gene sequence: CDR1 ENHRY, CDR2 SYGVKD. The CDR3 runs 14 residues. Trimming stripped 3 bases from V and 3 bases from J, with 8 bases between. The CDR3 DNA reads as TGTGCCATCAGTGATACGGGTTACACCGGGGAGCTGTTTTTT. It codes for CAISDTGYTGELFF.

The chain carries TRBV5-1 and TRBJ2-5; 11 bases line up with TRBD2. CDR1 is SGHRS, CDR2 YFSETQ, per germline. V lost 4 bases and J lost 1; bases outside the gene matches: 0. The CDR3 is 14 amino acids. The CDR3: CASSGLAGQETQYF. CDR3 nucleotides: TGCGCCAGCAGCGGACTAGCGGGCCAAGAGACCCAGTACTTC.

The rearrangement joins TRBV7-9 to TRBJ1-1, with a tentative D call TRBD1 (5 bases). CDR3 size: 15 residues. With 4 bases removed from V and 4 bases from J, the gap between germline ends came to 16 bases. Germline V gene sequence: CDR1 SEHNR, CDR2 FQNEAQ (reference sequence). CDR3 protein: CASSSREDYSTEAFF. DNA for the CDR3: TGTGCCAGCAGCTCCAGGGAGGACTACTCCACTGAAGCTTTCTTT.

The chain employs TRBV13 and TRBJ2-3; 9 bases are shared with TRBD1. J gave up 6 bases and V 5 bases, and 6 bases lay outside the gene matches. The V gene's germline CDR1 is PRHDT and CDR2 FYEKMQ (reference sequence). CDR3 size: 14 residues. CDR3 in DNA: TGTGCCAGCAGCGAAACAGGGGGCAGCGATACGCAGTATTTT. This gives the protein CASSETGGSDTQYF.

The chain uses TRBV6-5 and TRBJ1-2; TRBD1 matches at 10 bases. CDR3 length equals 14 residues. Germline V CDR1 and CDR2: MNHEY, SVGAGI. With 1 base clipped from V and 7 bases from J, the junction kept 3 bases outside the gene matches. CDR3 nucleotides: TGTGCCAGCAGTTACTTGGGACAGGGGATTGGCTACACCTTC. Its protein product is CASSYLGQGIGYTF.

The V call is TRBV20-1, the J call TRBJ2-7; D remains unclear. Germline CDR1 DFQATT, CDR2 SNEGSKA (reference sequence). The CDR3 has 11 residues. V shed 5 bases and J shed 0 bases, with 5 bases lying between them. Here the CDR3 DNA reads TGCAGTGCTTTTAACTCCTACGAGCAGTACTTC. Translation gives CSAFNSYEQYF.

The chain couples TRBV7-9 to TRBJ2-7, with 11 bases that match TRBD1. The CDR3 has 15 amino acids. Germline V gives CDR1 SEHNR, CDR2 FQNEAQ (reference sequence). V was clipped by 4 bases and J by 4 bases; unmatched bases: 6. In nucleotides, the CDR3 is TGTGCCAGCAGCTCATGGGGACAGGGGGGGTACGAGCAGTACTTC. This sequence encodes CASSSWGQGGYEQYF.

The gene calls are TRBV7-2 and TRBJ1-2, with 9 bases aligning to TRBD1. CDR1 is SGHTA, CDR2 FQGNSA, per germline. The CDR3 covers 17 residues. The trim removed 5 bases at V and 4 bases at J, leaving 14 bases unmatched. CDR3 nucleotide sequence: TGTGCCAGCAGCCCACACGGGACAGGGAATTCCCCCTATGGCTACACCTTC. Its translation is CASSPHGTGNSPYGYTF.

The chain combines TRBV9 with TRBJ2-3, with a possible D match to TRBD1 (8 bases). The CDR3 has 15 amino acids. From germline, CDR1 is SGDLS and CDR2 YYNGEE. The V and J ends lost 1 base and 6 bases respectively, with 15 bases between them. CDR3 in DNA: TGTGCCAGCAGCGTAACAGGGGGGGCCGGGGATACGCAGTATTTT. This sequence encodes CASSVTGGAGDTQYF.

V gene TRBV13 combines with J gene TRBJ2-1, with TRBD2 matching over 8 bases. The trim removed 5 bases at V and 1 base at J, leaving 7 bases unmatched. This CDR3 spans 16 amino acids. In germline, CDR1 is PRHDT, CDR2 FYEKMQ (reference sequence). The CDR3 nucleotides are TGTGCCAGCAGCCCCCCGGGGGGGCGGTCCTACAATGAGCAGTTCTTC. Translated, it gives CASSPPGGRSYNEQFF.

CDR3 loop: CASRLAGLSYNEQFF. CDR3 in DNA: TGTGCCAGCCGACTAGCGGGGTTATCCTACAATGAGCAGTTCTTC. This chain joins TRBV27 and TRBJ2-1; 11 nucleotides line up with TRBD2. The CDR3 has 15 residues. V lost 8 bases to trimming and J lost 1 base; unmatched junction nucleotides: 4. Germline loops: CDR1 MNHEY, CDR2 SMNVEV (reference sequence).

The CDR3 region is CASSRQGDSTDTQYF. In nucleotides, the CDR3 is TGTGCCAGCAGTCGACAAGGTGATAGCACAGATACGCAGTATTTT. The V call is TRBV28, the J call TRBJ2-3, with no clear D. The germline gives CDR1 MDHEN, CDR2 SYDVKM. The CDR3 loop spans 15 amino acids. V lost 5 bases and J lost 0, with 12 bases in between.

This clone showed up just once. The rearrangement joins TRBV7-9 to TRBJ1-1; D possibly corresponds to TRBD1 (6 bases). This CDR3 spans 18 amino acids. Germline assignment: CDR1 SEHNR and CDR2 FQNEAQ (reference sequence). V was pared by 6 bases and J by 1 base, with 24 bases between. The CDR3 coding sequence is TGTGCCAGCAGTTTAAGGGCCGGGACATTCACCGGGAACACTGAAGCTTTCTTT. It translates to CASSLRAGTFTGNTEAFF.

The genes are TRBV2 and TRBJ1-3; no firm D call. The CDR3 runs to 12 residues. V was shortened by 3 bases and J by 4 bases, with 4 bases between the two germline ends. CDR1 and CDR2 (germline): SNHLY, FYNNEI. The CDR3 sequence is CASSERGNTIYF. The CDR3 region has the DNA TGTGCCAGCAGTGAGCGCGGAAACACCATATATTTT.

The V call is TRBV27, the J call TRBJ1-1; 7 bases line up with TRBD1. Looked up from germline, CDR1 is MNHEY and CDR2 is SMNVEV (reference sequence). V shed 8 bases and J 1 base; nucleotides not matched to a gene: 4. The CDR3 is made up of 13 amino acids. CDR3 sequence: CASGTGANTEAFF. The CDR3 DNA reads TGTGCCAGCGGCACAGGGGCGAACACTGAAGCTTTCTTT.

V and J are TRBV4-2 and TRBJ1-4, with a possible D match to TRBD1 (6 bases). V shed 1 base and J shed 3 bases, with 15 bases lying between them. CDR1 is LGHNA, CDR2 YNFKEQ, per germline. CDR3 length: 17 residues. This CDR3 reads CASSQALRAGANEKLFF. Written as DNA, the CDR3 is TGTGCCAGCAGCCAAGCCCTCCGAGCAGGGGCTAATGAAAAACTGTTTTTT.

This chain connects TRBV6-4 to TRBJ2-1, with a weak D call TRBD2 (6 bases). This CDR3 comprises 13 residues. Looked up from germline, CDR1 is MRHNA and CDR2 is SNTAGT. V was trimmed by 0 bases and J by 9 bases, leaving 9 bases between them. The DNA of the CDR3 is TGTGCCAGCAGTGACTCGGGGGAGGCTGAGCAGTTCTTC. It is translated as CASSDSGEAEQFF.

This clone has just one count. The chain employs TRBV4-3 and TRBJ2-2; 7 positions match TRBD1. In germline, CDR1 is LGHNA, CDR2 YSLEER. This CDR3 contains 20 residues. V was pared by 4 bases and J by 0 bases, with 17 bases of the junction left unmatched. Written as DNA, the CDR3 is TGCGCCAGCAGCCGCTGGAGAGACAGGGAGTATGAAACGAACACCGGGGAGCTGTTTTTT. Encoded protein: CASSRWRDREYETNTGELFF.

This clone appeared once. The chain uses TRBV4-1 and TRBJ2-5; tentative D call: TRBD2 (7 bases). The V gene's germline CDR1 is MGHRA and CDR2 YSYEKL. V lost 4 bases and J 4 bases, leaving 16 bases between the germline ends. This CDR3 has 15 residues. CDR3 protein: CASSPVGGGRETQYF. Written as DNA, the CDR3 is TGCGCCAGCAGCCCTGTTGGGGGGGGCAGAGAGACCCAGTACTTC.

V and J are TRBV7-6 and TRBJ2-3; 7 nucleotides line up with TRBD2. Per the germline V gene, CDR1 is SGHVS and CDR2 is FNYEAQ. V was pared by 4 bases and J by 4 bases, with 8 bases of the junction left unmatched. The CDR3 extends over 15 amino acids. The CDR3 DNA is TGTGCCAGCAGCTCCCGGGACTACCTACCAGATACGCAGTATTTT. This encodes CASSSRDYLPDTQYF. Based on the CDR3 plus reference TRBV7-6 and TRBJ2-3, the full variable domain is GAGVSQSPRYKVTKRGQDVALRCDPISGHVSLYWYRQALGQGPEFLTYFNYEAQQDKSGLPNDRFSAERPEGSISTLTIQRTEQRDSAMYRCASSSRDYLPDTQYFGPGTRLTVL.

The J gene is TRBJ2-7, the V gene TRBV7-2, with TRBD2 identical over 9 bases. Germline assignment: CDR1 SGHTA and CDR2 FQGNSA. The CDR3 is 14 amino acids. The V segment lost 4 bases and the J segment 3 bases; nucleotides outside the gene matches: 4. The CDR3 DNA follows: TGTGCCAGCAGCTGGACTAGCGAGTACTACGAGCAGTACTTC. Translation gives CASSWTSEYYEQYF. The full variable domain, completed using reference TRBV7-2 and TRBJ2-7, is GAGVSQSPSNKVTEKGKDVELRCDPISGHTALYWYRQSLGQGLEFLIYFQGNSAPDKSGLPSDRFSAERTGGSVSTLTIQRTQQEDSAVYLCASSWTSEYYEQYFGPGTRLTVT.

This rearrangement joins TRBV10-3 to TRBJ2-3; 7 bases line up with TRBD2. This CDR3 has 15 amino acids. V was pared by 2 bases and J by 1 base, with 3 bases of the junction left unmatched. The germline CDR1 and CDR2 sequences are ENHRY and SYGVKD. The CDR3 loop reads CAISEGGGGTDTQYF. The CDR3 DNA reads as TGTGCCATCAGTGAGGGGGGAGGGGGCACAGATACGCAGTATTTT.

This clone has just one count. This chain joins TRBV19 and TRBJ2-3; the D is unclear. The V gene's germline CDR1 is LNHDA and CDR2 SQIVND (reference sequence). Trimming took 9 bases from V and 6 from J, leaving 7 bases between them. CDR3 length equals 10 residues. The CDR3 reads CASFQDTQYF. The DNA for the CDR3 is TGTGCCAGCTTTCAGGATACGCAGTATTTT. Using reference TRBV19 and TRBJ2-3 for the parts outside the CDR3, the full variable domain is DGGITQSPKYLFRKEGQNVTLSCEQNLNHDAMYWYRQDPGQGLRLIYYSQIVNDFQKGDIAEGYSVSREKKESFPLTVTSAQKNPTAFYLCASFQDTQYFGPGTRLTVL.

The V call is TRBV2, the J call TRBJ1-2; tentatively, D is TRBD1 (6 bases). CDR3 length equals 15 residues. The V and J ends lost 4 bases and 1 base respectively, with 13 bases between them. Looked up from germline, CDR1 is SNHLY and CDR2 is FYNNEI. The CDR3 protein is CASSATGGLNYGYTF. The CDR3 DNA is TGTGCCAGCAGTGCCACCGGGGGGCTTAACTATGGCTACACCTTC.

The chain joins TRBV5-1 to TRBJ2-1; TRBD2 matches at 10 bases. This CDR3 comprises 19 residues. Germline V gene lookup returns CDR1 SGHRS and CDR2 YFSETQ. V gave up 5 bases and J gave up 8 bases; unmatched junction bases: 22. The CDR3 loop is CASSSGLAATDPRNYEQFF. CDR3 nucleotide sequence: TGCGCCAGCAGTTCTGGACTAGCGGCCACCGATCCCCGAAACTATGAGCAGTTCTTC.

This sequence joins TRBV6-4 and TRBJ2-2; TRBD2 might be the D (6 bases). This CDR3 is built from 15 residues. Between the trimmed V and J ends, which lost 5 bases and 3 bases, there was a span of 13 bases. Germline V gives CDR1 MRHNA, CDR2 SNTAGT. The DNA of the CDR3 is TGTGCCAGCAGTCCCGGGACTCCGTACACCGGGGAGCTGTTTTTT. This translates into CASSPGTPYTGELFF.

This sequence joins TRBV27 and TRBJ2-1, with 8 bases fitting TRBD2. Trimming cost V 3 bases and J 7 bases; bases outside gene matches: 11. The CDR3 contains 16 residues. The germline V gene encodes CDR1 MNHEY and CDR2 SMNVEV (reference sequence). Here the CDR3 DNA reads TGTGCCAGCAGTTTCAGCGGGGGAGTATCAATTAATGAGCAGTTCTTC. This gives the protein CASSFSGGVSINEQFF.

CDR3 amino acids: CASTGQGNYGYTF. The CDR3 DNA reads as TGTGCCAGCACGGGACAGGGTAACTATGGCTACACCTTC. The V call is TRBV2, the J call TRBJ1-2; 9 nucleotides align to TRBD1. Germline CDR1 SNHLY, CDR2 FYNNEI. V lost 7 bases and J lost 1; bases outside the gene matches: 1. The CDR3 has 13 residues.